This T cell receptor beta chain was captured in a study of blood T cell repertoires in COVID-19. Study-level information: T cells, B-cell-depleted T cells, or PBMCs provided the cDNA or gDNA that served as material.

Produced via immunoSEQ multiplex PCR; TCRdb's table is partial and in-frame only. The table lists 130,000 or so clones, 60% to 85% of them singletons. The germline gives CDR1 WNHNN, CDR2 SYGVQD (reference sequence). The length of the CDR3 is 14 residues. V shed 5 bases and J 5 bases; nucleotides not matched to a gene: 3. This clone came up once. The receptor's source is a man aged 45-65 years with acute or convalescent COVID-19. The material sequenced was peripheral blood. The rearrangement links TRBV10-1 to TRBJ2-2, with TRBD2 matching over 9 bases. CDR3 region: CASSWSGGTGELFF. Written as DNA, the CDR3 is TGCGCCAGCAGTTGGAGCGGGGGGACCGGGGAGCTGTTTTTT.